Following are 13 T cell receptor beta chains from one sample sequenced in a study of OX40 agonist ivuxolimab in advanced cancers. Sequencing used immunoSEQ multiplex PCR; TCRdb keeps in-frame clones, though not all of them. This repertoire shows under 40,000 clones, about four fifths found once; its top ten account for more than 9%. The sequenced sample was CD4+ or CD8+ T cells sorted from blood, obtained in a trial of the OX40 agonist ivuxolimab. These receptors were taken from an adult with an advanced solid tumor such as melanoma, head and neck, liver or kidney cancer.

The genes are TRBV19 and TRBJ2-2; 9 positions agree with TRBD2. V shed 5 bases and J 1 base; nucleotides not matched to a gene: 11. CDR1 is LNHDA, CDR2 SQIVND, per germline (reference sequence). The CDR3 extends over 18 amino acids. The CDR3 sequence is CASSLSPGTSRNTGELFF. The CDR3 nucleotides read TGTGCCAGTAGTTTATCCCCCGGGACTAGCAGGAACACCGGGGAGCTGTTTTTT.

The chain is built from TRBV5-8 and TRBJ2-5; D ambiguous. The CDR3 length is 13 residues. Germline CDR1 and CDR2: SGHTS and YDEGEE. Trimming cost V 0 bases and J 5 bases, with 8 bases left between them. CDR3 amino acids: CASSLDRQETQYF. The CDR3 DNA sequence: TGTGCCAGCAGCTTGGACCGGCAGGAGACCCAGTACTTC.

The V gene is TRBV7-9, the J gene TRBJ2-7; TRBD1 aligns across 9 bases. CDR3 length equals 13 residues. Germline lookup yields CDR1 SEHNR and CDR2 FQNEAQ (reference sequence). The V gene end was trimmed by 3 bases and the J gene end by 5 bases; junction bases not matched to a gene: 2. In DNA form, the CDR3 reads TGTGCCAGCAGCTTCCGGGACAGGGACGAGCAGTACTTC. It encodes CASSFRDRDEQYF.

This rearrangement joins TRBV6-6 to TRBJ1-4, with D possibly matching TRBD1 (6 bases). This CDR3 is built from 14 residues. V was clipped by 6 bases and J by 2 bases, with 10 bases between them. In germline, CDR1 is MNHNY, CDR2 SVGAGI (reference sequence). The CDR3 reads CASRTDRTNEKLFF. CDR3 in DNA: TGTGCCAGCAGGACAGACAGGACTAATGAAAAACTGTTTTTT.

This clone is medium-sized by share. Other DNA sequences from this sample encode an identical CDR3 as well. J is TRBJ1-5 and V is TRBV7-2; no reliable D call. The V and J ends lost 1 base and 4 bases respectively, with 5 bases between them. The germline CDR1 and CDR2 sequences are SGHTA and FQGNSA. The CDR3 is 13 residues long. The CDR3 coding sequence is TGTGCCAGCAGCTTAGGTCCTAATCAGCCCCAGCATTTT. Its translation: CASSLGPNQPQHF.

The chain carries TRBV30 and TRBJ1-2; 9 nucleotides agree with TRBD1. Germline-derived CDR1 and CDR2 are GTSNPN and SVGIG (reference sequence). J gave up 2 bases and V 8 bases, and 9 bases lay outside the gene matches. The CDR3 runs to 14 residues. CDR3 DNA: TGTGCCGGTAGATCGGACAGGGGAAACTATGGCTACACCTTC. It encodes CAGRSDRGNYGYTF.

The chain links TRBV18 to TRBJ2-7; perhaps TRBD2 as D (6 bases). This CDR3 comprises 13 residues. V shed 3 bases and J shed 4 bases, with 10 bases lying between them. Germline CDR1 KGHSH, CDR2 LQKENI. The CDR3 reads CASSPGGLYEQYF. CDR3 in DNA: TGTGCCAGCTCACCGGGAGGTCTTTACGAGCAGTACTTC. The whole variable domain, filled in from reference TRBV18 and TRBJ2-7, reads NAGVMQNPRHLVRRRGQEARLRCSPMKGHSHVYWYRQLPEEGLKFMVYLQKENIIDESGMPKERFSAEFPKEGPSILRIQQVVRGDSAAYFCASSPGGLYEQYFGPGTRLTVT.

The chain recombines TRBV7-9 with TRBJ1-2, with no clear D. Germline values: CDR1 SEHNR, CDR2 FQNEAQ (reference sequence). Trimming shortened V by 4 bases and J by 4 bases, and 13 bases separated the two germline ends. The CDR3 loop spans 14 amino acids. Here the CDR3 DNA reads TGTGCCAGCAGCTCGGCCGGGAAGCCCTATGGCTACACCTTC. It yields the protein CASSSAGKPYGYTF.

This chain's CDR3 is CASSPTGRAETQYF. CDR3 bases: TGTGCCAGCAGCCCGACAGGGCGAGCGGAGACCCAGTACTTC. The chain is built from TRBV7-2 and TRBJ2-5, with 7 bases that match TRBD1. Per germline, CDR1 SGHTA and CDR2 FQGNSA. The trim removed 5 bases at V and 5 bases at J, leaving 8 bases unmatched. The CDR3 sequence is 14 residues long.

This chain joins TRBV9 and TRBJ2-3; 7 positions match TRBD1. Germline lookup yields CDR1 SGDLS and CDR2 YYNGEE. The CDR3 is 15 residues long. V lost 0 bases, J lost 6 bases, and 7 bases stayed unmatched. The CDR3 bases are TGTGCCAGCAGCGTAGCATTTGGGACAGCCGATACGCAGTATTTT. Encoded protein: CASSVAFGTADTQYF.

The gene calls are TRBV5-1 and TRBJ1-4; D gene uncertain. From germline, CDR1 is SGHRS and CDR2 YFSETQ. With 2 bases removed from V and 0 bases from J, the gap between germline ends came to 8 bases. The CDR3 contains 15 residues. The CDR3 nucleotides read TGCGCCAGCAGCTTATCGGTGACAACTAATGAAAAACTGTTTTTT. Residues: CASSLSVTTNEKLFF.

This chain joins TRBV18 and TRBJ2-7; D possibly matches TRBD1 or TRBD2 (5 bases each). The length of the CDR3 is 13 residues. V shed 2 bases and J shed 5 bases, with 10 bases lying between them. The germline V gene has CDR1 KGHSH and CDR2 LQKENI. CDR3 in DNA: TGTGCCAGCTCACCAGGGGGTTGGGACGAGCAGTACTTC. Translated, it gives CASSPGGWDEQYF.

The V call is TRBV7-2, the J call TRBJ2-1; TRBD1 or TRBD2 may be the D gene (5 bases each). Germline CDR1 is SGHTA and CDR2 is FQGNSA. V was clipped by 6 bases and J by 6 bases, with 18 bases between them. This CDR3 has 15 amino acids. CDR3 coding DNA: TGTGCCAGCAGGTTTACCGGGACCAGAGGCAATGAGCAGTTCTTC. Protein product: CASRFTGTRGNEQFF.